This TCR beta chain emerged from a study of blood T cell repertoires in COVID-19. Background on the study: Samples came from the United States, Italy and Spain, spanning acute and convalescent COVID-19.

CDR1 is SGHRS, CDR2 YFSETQ, per germline. This CDR3 has 12 residues. Trimming took off 4 bases at V and 4 bases at J, with 9 bases between the two ends. As processed by the authors: The assay estimated nucleated cells by amplifying reference gene primers. The assay was immunoSEQ multiplex PCR, and TCRdb's table has in-frame clones only and misses some. V and J calls and clone size are as listed in that table; D and trimming were resolved from the DNA. Counted here are about 150,000 clones, 85% occurring once; the ten biggest clones make up roughly 2.9%. What was sequenced was peripheral blood. This TCR came from a woman between 40 and 50 years old with active or convalescent COVID-19. This chain links TRBV5-1 with TRBJ2-7, with D perhaps TRBD1 (6 bases). The DNA for the CDR3 is TGCGCCAGCAGCCAAGGGGGTTACGAGCAGTACTTC. Its translation is CASSQGGYEQYF. Full variable domain (rest looked up from reference TRBV5-1 and TRBJ2-7): KAGVTQTPRYLIKTRGQQVTLSCSPISGHRSVSWYQQTPGQGLQFLFEYFSETQRNKGNFPGRFSGRQFSNSRSEMNVSTLELGDSALYLCASSQGGYEQYFGPGTRLTVT.